Ten or more counts support the clone carrying this T cell receptor beta chain. Amplified TCR beta CDR3 regions came from RNA transcripts. TCR CDR3 underwent first-round RT-PCR with the HTBI primer set. TCRdb ran MiXCR on the multiplex PCR reads and lists one entry per CDR3 protein. The table lists under 400,000 distinct CDR3 sequences, approximately 14% of them singletons. The V gene lost 5 bases and the J gene lost 9 bases, with 17 bases spanning the gap. Per the germline V gene, CDR1 is PRHDT and CDR2 is FYEKMQ (reference sequence). CDR3 size: 14 residues. This entry belongs to a study of T cells in Graves' hyperthyroidism and ophthalmopathy. Patients were aged 18 to 65, had disease duration under 2 months, and had newly diagnosed hyperthyroidism.

Sequencing used blood. This TCR was recovered from a woman between 18 and 29 years old with Graves' hyperthyroidism that later progressed to Graves' ophthalmopathy. The rearrangement uses TRBV13 and TRBJ2-1, with a tentative D call TRBD2 (5 bases). The CDR3 is CASSGRTPPSEQFF. The CDR3 nucleotides read TGTGCCAGCAGCGGACGGACTCCTCCGAGTGAGCAGTTCTTC.